These T cell receptor beta chains were read from a single sample in a study of a mutant IDH1 vaccine in newly diagnosed glioma. Which antigens these TCRs recognize remains unknown. Data came from immunoSEQ multiplex PCR; TCRdb stores just in-frame clones and leaves some out. The table shows 45,000 to 60,000 clones, with 78% occurring only once. The sequencing here drew on PBMCs, taken from a glioma patient whose treatment included an IDH1 peptide vaccine. The receptors were sampled from a man aged 45 to 65 with glioma. Each CDR3 is given with its conserved first and last residue.

cdr3_aa	v_call	j_call
CASSEPAGFYGYTF	TRBV7-2	TRBJ1-2
CAWLPAGPSETQYF	TRBV30	TRBJ2-5
CASSQETRGTEAFF	TRBV4-1	TRBJ1-1
CASSWGGTGSVGGYTF	TRBV5-5	TRBJ1-2
CASSSLYEQYF	TRBV7-2	TRBJ2-7
CASRPGFSETQYF	TRBV6-1	TRBJ2-5
CASSGRARDQPQHF	TRBV2	TRBJ1-5
CASSLDRVDEKLFF	TRBV14	TRBJ1-4
CASSYRRGLEQYF	TRBV6-6	TRBJ2-7
CASSPEQISGEQYF	TRBV18	TRBJ2-7
CASSKLKQGPYEQYF	TRBV21-1	TRBJ2-7
CASSVVDSLNTEAFF	TRBV7-2	TRBJ1-1
CAWSADRENQPQHF	TRBV30	TRBJ1-5
CASSPFQGNTGELFF	TRBV2	TRBJ2-2
CASSVGQGWDSPLHF	TRBV5-1	TRBJ1-6
CASTSGTSGLNTGELFF	TRBV7-3	TRBJ2-2
CASSLGGRHETQYF	TRBV11-3	TRBJ2-5
CASSLEGRGTGNTIYF	TRBV5-1	TRBJ1-3
CSVAGVGEKLFF	TRBV29-1	TRBJ1-4
CASSYSDTDTQYF	TRBV6-5	TRBJ2-3
CASSYDAYGYTF	TRBV6-5	TRBJ1-2
CAWSIQDQETQYF	TRBV30	TRBJ2-5
CASSFTAGGNGYTF	TRBV28	TRBJ1-2
CASSTRTGINTEAFF	TRBV7-9	TRBJ1-1
CASRRGGQSRAFF	TRBV27	TRBJ1-1
CATSGLDRLNPEKLFF	TRBV15	TRBJ1-4
CASRQGPDGYGYTF	TRBV6-4	TRBJ1-2
CASSIEGVPTEAFF	TRBV19	TRBJ1-1
CASSPEGGLTLHF	TRBV18	TRBJ1-6
CASSYRQVSQPQHF	TRBV11-3	TRBJ1-5
CASSLGGGQGRTEAFF	TRBV5-4	TRBJ1-1
CSFWRGGRDTEAFF	TRBV29-1	TRBJ1-1
CASSRGGGQSYEQYF	TRBV2	TRBJ2-7
CASIQDSASYEQYF	TRBV2	TRBJ2-7
CAIRGGSGANVLTF	TRBV15	TRBJ2-6
CASSAGQAYNEQFF	TRBV25-1	TRBJ2-1
CASSLALTSVPYEQYF	TRBV7-9	TRBJ2-7
CASSLAGGTGEQFF	TRBV11-3	TRBJ2-1
CASWAGGTRQGETQYF	TRBV2	TRBJ2-5
CASSELVGRGNTEAFF	TRBV28	TRBJ1-1
CASSTPRETGNTIYF	TRBV19	TRBJ1-3
CASSRNAGTGGEQYF	TRBV19	TRBJ2-7
CASSSRYSGNTIYF	TRBV11-2	TRBJ1-3
CASSYPRGTEAFF	TRBV2	TRBJ1-1
CSARGTGAAEAFF	TRBV29-1	TRBJ1-1
CASSLIGTAGHEQYF	TRBV7-9	TRBJ2-7
CASSLTGGTEAFF	TRBV7-8	TRBJ1-1
CASSLQTVGTRSSYEQYF	TRBV4-1	TRBJ2-7
CASSLGYNEQFF	TRBV27	TRBJ2-1
CAIPLRDRERNEQFF	TRBV6-5	TRBJ2-1
CASSDPGYGDEKLFF	TRBV6-1	TRBJ1-4
CASSLGLFQPQHF	TRBV5-1	TRBJ1-5
CASQRGYNEQFF	TRBV6-6	TRBJ2-1
CASRLPGQATYEQYF	TRBV28	TRBJ2-7